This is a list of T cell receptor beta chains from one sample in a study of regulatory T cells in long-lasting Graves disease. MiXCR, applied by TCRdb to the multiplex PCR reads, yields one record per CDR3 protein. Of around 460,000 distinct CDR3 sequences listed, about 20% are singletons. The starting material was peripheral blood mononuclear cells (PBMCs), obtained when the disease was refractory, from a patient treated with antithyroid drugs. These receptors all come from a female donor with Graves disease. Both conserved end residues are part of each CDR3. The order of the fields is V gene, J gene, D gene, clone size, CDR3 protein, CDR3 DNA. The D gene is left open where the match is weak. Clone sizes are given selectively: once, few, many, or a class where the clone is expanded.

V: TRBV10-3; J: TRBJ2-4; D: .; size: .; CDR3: CAISGQLAKNIQYF; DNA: TGTGCCATCAGTGGACAGTTAGCCAAAAACATTCAGTACTTC
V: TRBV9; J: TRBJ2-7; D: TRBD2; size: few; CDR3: CASSPPTSGRNEQYF; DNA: TGTGCCAGCAGCCCCCCGACTAGCGGGAGGAACGAGCAGTACTTC
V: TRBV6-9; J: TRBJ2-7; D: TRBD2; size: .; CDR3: CASSYLAGVSYEQYF; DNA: TGTGCCAGCAGTTACTTAGCGGGGGTGTCGTACGAGCAGTACTTC
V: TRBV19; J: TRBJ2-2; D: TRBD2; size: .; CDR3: CASKGSKRGRTGELFF; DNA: TGTGCCAGTAAGGGGAGTAAGCGGGGGAGGACCGGGGAGCTGTTTTTT
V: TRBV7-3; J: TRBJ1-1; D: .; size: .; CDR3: CASSPQHGSNPNTEAFF; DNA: TGTGCCAGCAGCCCACAGCACGGGTCAAACCCTAACACTGAAGCTTTCTTT
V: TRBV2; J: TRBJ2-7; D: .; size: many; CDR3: CASRSGTASYEQYF; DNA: TGTGCCAGCAGATCCGGGACCGCGTCCTACGAGCAGTACTTC
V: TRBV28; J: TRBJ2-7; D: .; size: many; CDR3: CASSRQDEQYF; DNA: TGTGCCAGCAGTAGGCAGGACGAGCAGTACTTC
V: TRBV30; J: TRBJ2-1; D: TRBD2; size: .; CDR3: CAWSGTSVYNEQFF; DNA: TGTGCCTGGAGCGGGACTAGCGTGTACAATGAGCAGTTCTTC
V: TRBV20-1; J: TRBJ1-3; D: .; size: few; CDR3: CSARVQLSGNTIYF; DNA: TGCAGTGCTAGAGTTCAGCTGTCTGGAAACACCATATATTTT
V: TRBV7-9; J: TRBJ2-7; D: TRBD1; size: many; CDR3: CASKEAGTGKKQYF; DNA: TGTGCCAGCAAGGAGGCAGGGACAGGGAAAAAGCAGTACTTC
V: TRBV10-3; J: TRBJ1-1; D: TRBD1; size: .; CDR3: CAITPGGWNTEAFF; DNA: TGTGCCATCACGCCAGGGGGTTGGAACACTGAAGCTTTCTTT
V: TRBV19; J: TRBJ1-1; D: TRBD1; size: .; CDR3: CASDRGDSEAFF; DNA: TGTGCCAGCGACAGGGGGGATTCCGAAGCTTTCTTT
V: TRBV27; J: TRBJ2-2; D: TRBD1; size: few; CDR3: CASSFGTERGGELFF; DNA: TGTGCCAGCAGTTTCGGGACAGAAAGAGGAGGGGAGCTGTTTTTT
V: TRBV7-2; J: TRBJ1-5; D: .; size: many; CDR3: CASSLAQDDNQPQHF; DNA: TGTGCCAGCAGCTTAGCACAAGACGATAATCAGCCCCAGCATTTT
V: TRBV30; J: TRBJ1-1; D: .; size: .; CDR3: CAWRKGSEAEAFF; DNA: TGTGCCTGGAGGAAGGGAAGTGAGGCTGAAGCTTTCTTT
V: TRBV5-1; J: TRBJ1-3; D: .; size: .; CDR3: CASSLVAGNSGNTIYF; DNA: TGCGCCAGCAGCTTGGTGGCGGGAAACTCTGGAAACACCATATATTTT
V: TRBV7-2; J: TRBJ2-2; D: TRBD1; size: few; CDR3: CASSSTGLDTGELFF; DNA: TGTGCCAGCAGCTCGACAGGGTTGGACACCGGGGAGCTGTTTTTT
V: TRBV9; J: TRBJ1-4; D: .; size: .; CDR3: CASSESGTGNEKLFF; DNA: TGTGCCAGCAGCGAATCCGGGACGGGTAATGAAAAACTGTTTTTT
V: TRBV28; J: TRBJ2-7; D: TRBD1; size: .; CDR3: CASRGQGSFRSYEQYF; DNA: TGTGCCAGCAGGGGACAGGGAAGTTTTCGATCCTACGAGCAGTACTTC
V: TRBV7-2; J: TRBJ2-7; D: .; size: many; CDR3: CASSLAGLNKQYF; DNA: TGTGCCAGCAGCTTAGCGGGGCTTAACAAGCAGTACTTC
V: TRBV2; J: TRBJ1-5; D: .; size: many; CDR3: CASSAGLSNQPQHF; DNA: TGTGCCAGCAGTGCGGGGTTGAGCAATCAGCCCCAGCATTTT
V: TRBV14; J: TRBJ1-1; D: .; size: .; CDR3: CASSRLQAGSEAFF; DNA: TGTGCCAGCAGCCGGTTGCAGGCGGGGTCTGAAGCTTTCTTT
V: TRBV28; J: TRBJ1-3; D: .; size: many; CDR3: CASSLSVQGRGNTIYF; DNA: TGTGCCAGCAGTTTATCTGTACAGGGACGCGGAAACACCATATATTTT
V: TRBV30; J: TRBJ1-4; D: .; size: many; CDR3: CAWSEGYNEKLFF; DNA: TGTGCCTGGAGCGAGGGCTATAATGAAAAACTGTTTTTT
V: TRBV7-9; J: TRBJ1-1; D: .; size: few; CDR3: CASNRGEGTEAFF; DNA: TGTGCCAGCAACCGAGGGGAGGGCACTGAAGCTTTCTTT
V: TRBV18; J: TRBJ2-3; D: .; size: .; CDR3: CASSPRRGHGTDTQYF; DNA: TGTGCCAGCTCACCAAGGCGGGGGCACGGCACAGATACGCAGTATTTT
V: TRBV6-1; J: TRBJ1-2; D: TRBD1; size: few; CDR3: CASTNRDSNYGYTF; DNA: TGTGCCAGCACAAACCGGGACAGCAACTATGGCTACACCTTC
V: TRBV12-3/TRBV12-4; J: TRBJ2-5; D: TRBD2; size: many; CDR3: CASSPGTSGRAQYF; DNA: TGTGCCAGCAGCCCCGGGACTAGCGGGCGGGCCCAGTACTTC
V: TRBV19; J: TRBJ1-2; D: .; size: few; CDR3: CASRGVGAYGYTF; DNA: TGTGCCAGTAGAGGGGTAGGTGCTTATGGCTACACCTTC
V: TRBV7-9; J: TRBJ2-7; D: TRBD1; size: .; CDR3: CASSLPTGQGLYEQYF; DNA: TGTGCCAGCAGCTTACCAACGGGACAGGGGCTCTACGAGCAGTACTTC
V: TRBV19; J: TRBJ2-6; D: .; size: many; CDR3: CASSIDRLRSGANVLTF; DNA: TGTGCCAGTAGTATAGACAGGTTACGCTCTGGGGCCAACGTCCTGACTTTC
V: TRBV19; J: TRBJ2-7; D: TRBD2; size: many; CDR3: CASSISGRGSYEQYF; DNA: TGTGCCAGTAGTATAAGCGGGAGGGGCTCCTACGAGCAGTACTTC
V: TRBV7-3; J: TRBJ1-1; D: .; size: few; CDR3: CASSPQGIGVTEAFF; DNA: TGTGCCAGCAGCCCACAGGGTATTGGGGTCACTGAAGCTTTCTTT
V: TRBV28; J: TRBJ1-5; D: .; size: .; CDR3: CASSIDRRLSNQPQHF; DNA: TGTGCCAGCAGTATTGACAGGAGACTTAGCAATCAGCCCCAGCATTTT
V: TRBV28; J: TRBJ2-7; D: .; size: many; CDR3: CASSPIPGLPRMSSYEQYF; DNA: TGTGCCAGCAGTCCAATCCCAGGACTGCCGAGAATGAGCTCCTACGAGCAGTACTTC
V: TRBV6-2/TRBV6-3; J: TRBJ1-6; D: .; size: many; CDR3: CASSYGSRELGTLHF; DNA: TGTGCCAGCAGTTACGGCAGCCGGGAGTTGGGCACCCTCCACTTT
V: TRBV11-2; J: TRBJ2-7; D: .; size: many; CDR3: CASSWPSEGNSYEQYF; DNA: TGTGCCAGCAGCTGGCCCTCGGAAGGGAACTCCTACGAGCAGTACTTC
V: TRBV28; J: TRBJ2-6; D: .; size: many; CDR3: CASSPTLGGANVLTF; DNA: TGTGCCAGCAGCCCGACCTTAGGTGGGGCCAACGTCCTGACTTTC
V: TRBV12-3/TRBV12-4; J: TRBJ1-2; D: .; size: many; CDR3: CASSRIGGSYGYTF; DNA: TGTGCCAGCAGTCGAATCGGGGGCTCCTATGGCTACACCTTC
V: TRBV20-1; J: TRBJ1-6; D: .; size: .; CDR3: CSARVRDTAPLHF; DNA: TGCAGTGCTAGAGTTCGGGACACTGCACCCCTCCACTTT
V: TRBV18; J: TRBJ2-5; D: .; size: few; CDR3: CASSPPVGTQYF; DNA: TGTGCCAGCTCACCACCGGTGGGGACCCAGTACTTC
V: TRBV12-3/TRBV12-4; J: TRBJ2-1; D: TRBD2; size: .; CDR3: CASSGPLAGVSNEQFF; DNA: TGTGCCAGCAGTGGACCTCTAGCGGGAGTTTCCAATGAGCAGTTCTTC
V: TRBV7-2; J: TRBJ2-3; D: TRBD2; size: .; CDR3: CASSYSSGRSDTQYF; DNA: TGTGCCAGCAGCTACTCTAGCGGGAGATCAGATACGCAGTATTTT
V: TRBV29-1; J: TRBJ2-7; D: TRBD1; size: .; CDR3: CSVGGQGVYEQYF; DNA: TGCAGCGTTGGGGGACAGGGGGTCTACGAGCAGTACTTC
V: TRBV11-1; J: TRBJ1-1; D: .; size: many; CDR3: CASSLGWRGRGRNTEAFF; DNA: TGTGCCAGCAGCTTAGGGTGGAGGGGCAGAGGCCGTAACACTGAAGCTTTCTTT
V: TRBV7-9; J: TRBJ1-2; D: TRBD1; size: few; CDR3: CASSSWTGDGYTF; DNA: TGTGCCAGCAGCTCATGGACAGGGGATGGCTACACCTTC
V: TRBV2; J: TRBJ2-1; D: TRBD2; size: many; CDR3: CASSGIRAGEQFF; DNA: TGTGCCAGCAGTGGGATTAGAGCGGGGGAGCAGTTCTTC
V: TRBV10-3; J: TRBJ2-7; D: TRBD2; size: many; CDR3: CAISEGGVEQYF; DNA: TGTGCCATCAGTGAGGGGGGGGTCGAGCAGTACTTC
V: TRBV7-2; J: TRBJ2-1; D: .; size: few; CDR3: CASSSSPYSSYNEQFF; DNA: TGTGCCAGCAGCTCCAGCCCCTACTCCTCCTACAATGAGCAGTTCTTC
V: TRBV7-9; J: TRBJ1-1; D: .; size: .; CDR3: CASSLAGLIAEAFF; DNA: TGTGCCAGCAGCTTAGCGGGACTAATAGCTGAAGCTTTCTTT